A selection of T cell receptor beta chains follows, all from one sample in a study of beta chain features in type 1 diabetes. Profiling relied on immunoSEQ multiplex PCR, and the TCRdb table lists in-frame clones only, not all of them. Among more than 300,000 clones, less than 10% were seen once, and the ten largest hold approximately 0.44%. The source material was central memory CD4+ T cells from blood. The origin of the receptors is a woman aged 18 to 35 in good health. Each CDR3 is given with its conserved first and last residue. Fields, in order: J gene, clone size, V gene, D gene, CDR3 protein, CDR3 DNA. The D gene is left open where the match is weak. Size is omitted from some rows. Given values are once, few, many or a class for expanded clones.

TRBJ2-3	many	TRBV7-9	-	CASSLGSVAGDTQYF	TGTGCCAGCAGCTTAGGGTCAGTAGCTGGGGATACGCAGTATTTT
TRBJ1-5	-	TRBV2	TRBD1	CASSTTGTNQPQHF	TGTGCCAGCAGCACGACAGGGACTAATCAGCCCCAGCATTTT
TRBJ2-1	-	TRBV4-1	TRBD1	CASSHPTGKNEQFF	TGCGCCAGCAGCCATCCGACAGGGAAGAATGAGCAGTTCTTC
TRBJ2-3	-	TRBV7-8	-	CASSPLGDTQYF	TGTGCCAGCAGCCCCCTCGGGGATACGCAGTATTTT
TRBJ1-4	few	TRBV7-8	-	CASSRRGIYEKLFF	TGTGCCAGCAGCCGTCGCGGAATATATGAAAAACTGTTTTTT
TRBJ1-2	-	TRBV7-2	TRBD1	CASSSRGTDLLGYTF	TGTGCCAGCAGCTCACGGGGGACAGACTTACTCGGCTACACCTTC
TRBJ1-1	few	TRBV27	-	CASSLSYSHTEAFF	TGTGCCAGCAGTTTATCGTATTCTCACACTGAAGCTTTCTTT
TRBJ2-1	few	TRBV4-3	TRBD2	CASSQDLTGTSGSRYEQFF	TGCGCCAGCAGCCAAGATTTAACGGGGACTAGCGGGAGTCGGTATGAGCAGTTCTTC
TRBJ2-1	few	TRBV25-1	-	CASSEGERAYHNEQFF	TGTGCCAGCAGTGAGGGGGAGCGGGCCTACCACAATGAGCAGTTCTTC
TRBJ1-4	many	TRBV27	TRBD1	CASSSLQGNEKLFF	TGTGCCAGCAGTTCCCTACAGGGGAATGAAAAACTGTTTTTT
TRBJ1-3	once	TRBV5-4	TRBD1	CASSRGQGSGNTIYF	TGTGCCAGCAGCCGGGGACAGGGCTCTGGAAACACCATATATTTT
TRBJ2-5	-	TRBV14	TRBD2	CASSRTSPLETQYF	TGTGCCAGCAGCAGGACTAGCCCTTTGGAGACCCAGTACTTC
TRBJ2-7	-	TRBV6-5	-	CASRSADTNYEQYF	TGTGCCAGCAGATCCGCGGACACCAACTACGAGCAGTACTTC
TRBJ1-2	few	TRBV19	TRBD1	CASSKGTDVNYGYTF	TGTGCCAGTAGTAAGGGGACAGACGTTAACTATGGCTACACCTTC
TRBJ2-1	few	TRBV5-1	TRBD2	CASTPSGESYNEQFF	TGCGCCAGCACCCCCAGCGGGGAGTCCTACAATGAGCAGTTCTTC
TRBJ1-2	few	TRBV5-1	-	CASSSGDSNYGYTF	TGCGCCAGCAGCTCGGGAGACTCTAACTATGGCTACACCTTC
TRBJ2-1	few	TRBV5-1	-	CASSLGTRQGNEQFF	TGCGCCAGCAGCTTAGGGACTCGACAGGGCAATGAGCAGTTCTTC
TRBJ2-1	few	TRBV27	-	CASSLQTGLEQFF	TGTGCCAGCAGTTTGCAGACAGGTCTTGAGCAGTTCTTC
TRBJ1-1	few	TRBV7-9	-	CASSQTDVKAFF	TGTGCCAGCAGCCAGACGGACGTGAAAGCTTTCTTT
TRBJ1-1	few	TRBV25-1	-	CASRTVNTEAFF	TGTGCCAGCAGGACAGTGAACACTGAAGCTTTCTTT
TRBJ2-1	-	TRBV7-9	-	CASSLGPYNEQFF	TGTGCCAGCAGCTTGGGGCCCTACAATGAGCAGTTCTTC
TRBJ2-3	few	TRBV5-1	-	CASSLAWDTQYF	TGCGCCAGCAGCTTGGCATGGGATACGCAGTATTTT
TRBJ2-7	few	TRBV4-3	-	CASSQDMVAATLGVEQYF	TGCGCCAGCAGCCAAGACATGGTAGCCGCAACTCTCGGGGTCGAGCAGTACTTC
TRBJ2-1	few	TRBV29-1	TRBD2	CSVHSGRADHNEQFF	TGCAGCGTGCATAGCGGGAGGGCCGATCACAATGAGCAGTTCTTC
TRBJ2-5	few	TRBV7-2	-	CASSLVLGKETQYF	TGTGCCAGCAGCTTGGTGTTGGGGAAAGAGACCCAGTACTTC
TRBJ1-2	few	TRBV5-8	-	CASSLYSNGYTF	TGTGCCAGCAGCTTGTATTCCAATGGCTACACCTTC
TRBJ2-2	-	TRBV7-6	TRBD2	CASSLSAGGLAGELFF	TGTGCCAGCAGCTTATCGGCGGGAGGGCTCGCCGGGGAGCTGTTTTTT
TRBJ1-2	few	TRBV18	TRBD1	CASSPQTGNFYGYTF	TGTGCCAGCTCACCTCAGACAGGGAATTTCTATGGCTACACCTTC
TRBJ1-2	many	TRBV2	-	CASSSEPYGYTF	TGTGCCAGCAGTTCGGAGCCCTATGGCTACACCTTC
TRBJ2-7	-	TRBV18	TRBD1	CASSPWDRTYEQYF	TGTGCCAGCTCACCATGGGACAGAACCTACGAGCAGTACTTC
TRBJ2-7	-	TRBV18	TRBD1	CASSPKDRAVSYEQYF	TGTGCCAGCTCACCAAAAGACAGGGCCGTCTCCTACGAGCAGTACTTC
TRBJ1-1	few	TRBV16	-	CASSLSTNTEAFF	TGTGCCAGCAGCCTCTCAACCAACACTGAAGCTTTCTTT
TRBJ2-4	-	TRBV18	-	CASSPLSRADIQYF	TGTGCCAGCTCACCATTATCCCGGGCTGACATTCAGTACTTC
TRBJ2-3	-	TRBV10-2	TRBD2	CASTSQYGLAGVIGLTDTQYF	TGCGCCAGCACTAGTCAATATGGTCTAGCGGGAGTTATCGGCTTGACAGATACGCAGTATTTT
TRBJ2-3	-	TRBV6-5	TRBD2	CASSRLASTDTQYF	TGTGCCAGCAGTAGACTAGCGAGCACAGATACGCAGTATTTT
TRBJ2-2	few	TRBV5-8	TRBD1	CASRYRTGLAGELFF	TGTGCCAGCAGGTACCGGACAGGCCTAGCCGGGGAGCTGTTTTTT
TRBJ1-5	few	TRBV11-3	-	CASSGNSNQPQHF	TGTGCCAGCAGCGGGAATAGCAATCAGCCCCAGCATTTT
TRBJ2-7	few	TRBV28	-	CASTEDSFNEQYF	TGTGCCAGCACCGAGGACAGCTTCAACGAGCAGTACTTC
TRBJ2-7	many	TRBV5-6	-	CASSLAGTYEQYF	TGTGCCAGCAGCTTGGCGGGAACCTACGAGCAGTACTTC
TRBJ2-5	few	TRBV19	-	CASSRQSQETQYF	TGTGCCAGTAGTCGTCAGTCCCAAGAGACCCAGTACTTC
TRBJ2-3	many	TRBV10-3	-	CATRLGGIDTQYF	TGTGCCACTAGACTCGGGGGCATAGATACGCAGTATTTT
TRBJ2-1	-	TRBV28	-	CASSLASIPEQFF	TGTGCCAGCAGTTTGGCTAGCATCCCCGAGCAGTTCTTC
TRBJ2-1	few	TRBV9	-	CASSARPGTTNDEQFF	TGTGCCAGCAGCGCCCGCCCCGGGACAACCAATGATGAGCAGTTCTTC
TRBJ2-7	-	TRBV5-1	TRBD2	CASSVSGLAGGYEQYF	TGCGCCAGCAGCGTATCTGGACTAGCGGGAGGATACGAGCAGTACTTC
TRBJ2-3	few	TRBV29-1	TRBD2	CSVDAGGSSSTDTQYF	TGCAGCGTTGACGCGGGAGGAAGCTCTAGCACAGATACGCAGTATTTT
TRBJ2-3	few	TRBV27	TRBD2	CASSSYPGTSGTDTQYF	TGTGCCAGCAGTTCCTACCCCGGGACTAGCGGCACAGATACGCAGTATTTT
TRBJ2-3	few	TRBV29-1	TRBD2	CSVDAGGTDTQYF	TGCAGCGTTGACGCGGGAGGCACAGATACGCAGTATTTT
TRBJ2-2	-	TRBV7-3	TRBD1	CASSLFGQRGQNTGELFF	TGTGCCAGCAGCTTATTTGGGCAGAGGGGGCAGAACACCGGGGAGCTGTTTTTT
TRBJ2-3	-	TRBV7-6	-	CASSPRATDTQYF	TGTGCCAGCAGCCCCAGGGCCACAGATACGCAGTATTTT
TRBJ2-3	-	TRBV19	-	CASSINRVTRSTDTQYF	TGTGCCAGTAGTATAAATCGGGTGACACGGAGCACAGATACGCAGTATTTT
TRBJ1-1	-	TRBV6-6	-	CASSFSRDTEAFF	TGTGCCAGCAGTTTTTCACGAGACACTGAAGCTTTCTTT
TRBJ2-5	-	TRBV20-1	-	CSAAQETQYF	TGCAGTGCTGCACAAGAGACCCAGTACTTC
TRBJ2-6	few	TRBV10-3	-	CASSPGDSSGANVLTF	TGTGCCAGCAGTCCGGGGGACAGCTCTGGGGCCAACGTCCTGACTTTC
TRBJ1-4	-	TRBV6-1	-	CASSLQLQNEKLFF	TGTGCCAGCAGTTTACAGCTTCAGAATGAAAAACTGTTTTTT
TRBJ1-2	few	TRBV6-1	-	CASSVEARQGYTF	TGTGCCAGCAGTGTCGAAGCGAGACAGGGCTACACCTTC
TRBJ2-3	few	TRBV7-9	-	CASSYLWDTQYF	TGTGCCAGCAGCTACCTTTGGGATACGCAGTATTTT
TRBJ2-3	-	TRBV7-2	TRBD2	CASSFWTSGVTDTQYF	TGTGCCAGCAGCTTCTGGACTAGCGGGGTCACAGATACGCAGTATTTT
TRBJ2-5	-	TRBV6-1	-	CASLPPQETQYF	TGTGCCAGCCTGCCTCCTCAAGAGACCCAGTACTTC
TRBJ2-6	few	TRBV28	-	CASKGGNSGANVLTF	TGTGCCAGCAAGGGCGGAAACTCTGGGGCCAACGTCCTGACTTTC
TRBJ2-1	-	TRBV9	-	CASSVESGSSSYNEQFF	TGTGCCAGCAGCGTAGAGTCAGGGTCTAGTTCCTACAATGAGCAGTTCTTC